The 26 T cell receptor beta chains reported below all come from one sample, sequenced in a study of blood T cell repertoires in COVID-19. Profiling relied on immunoSEQ multiplex PCR, and the TCRdb table lists in-frame clones only, not all of them. The sample shows about 130,000 clones, 70% to 80% of them seen only once. Sequenced sample: peripheral blood. Receptors originate from a middle-aged man with active or convalescent COVID-19.

This clone has a single count. The chain joins TRBV29-1 to TRBJ2-3, with TRBD2 as a possible D gene (6 bases). The V gene lost 4 bases and the J gene lost 3 bases, with 8 bases spanning the gap. Germline V gene lookup returns CDR1 SQVTM and CDR2 ANQGSEA. This CDR3 spans 12 amino acids. CDR3 in DNA: TGCAGCGTTGGGAGGGATACAGATACGCAGTATTTT. It codes for CSVGRDTDTQYF.

The chain combines TRBV27 with TRBJ2-3; TRBD2 agrees at 7 bases. CDR3 size: 15 residues. Losses at the gene ends were 3 bases for V and 5 bases for J; bases not matched to a gene: 8. The V gene's germline CDR1 is MNHEY and CDR2 SMNVEV (reference sequence). The CDR3 sequence is CASSFAGRVGDTQYF. The CDR3 nucleotides are TGTGCCAGCAGTTTCGCTGGGAGGGTGGGAGATACGCAGTATTTT.

The chain uses TRBV4-1 and TRBJ1-6, with no clear D. Germline V gene lookup returns CDR1 MGHRA and CDR2 YSYEKL. Trimming took off 1 base at V and 5 bases at J, with 9 bases between the two ends. This CDR3 spans 15 amino acids. The CDR3 region is CASSQGIGNNSPLHF. The CDR3 DNA reads as TGCGCCAGCAGCCAAGGAATCGGTAATAATTCACCCCTCCACTTT.

The V gene is TRBV28, the J gene TRBJ1-4, with unresolved D. This CDR3 has 14 residues. Trimming left V 7 bases short and J 4 bases short, with 13 bases between. CDR1 is MDHEN, CDR2 SYDVKM, per germline. In DNA form, the CDR3 reads TGTGCCAGCAAGCGGGCGGGGATTAATGAAAAACTGTTTTTT. This encodes CASKRAGINEKLFF.

The V call is TRBV29-1, the J call TRBJ2-3, with D tentatively TRBD2 (6 bases). V lost 3 bases, J lost 6 bases, and 10 bases lay in between. The CDR3 has 12 amino acids. Germline V gene sequence: CDR1 SQVTM, CDR2 ANQGSEA. In DNA form, the CDR3 reads TGCAGCGTTGAGGAGGGAGACGATACGCAGTATTTT. Its protein product is CSVEEGDDTQYF.

The chain recombines TRBV27 with TRBJ2-7, with 10 positions matching TRBD1. The CDR3 runs 15 residues. V gave up 6 bases and J gave up 7 bases; unmatched junction bases: 12. CDR1 MNHEY and CDR2 SMNVEV come from the germline V gene (reference sequence). The CDR3 reads CASSSSGTGVREQYF. DNA of the CDR3: TGTGCCAGCAGCTCTTCCGGGACAGGGGTGAGAGAGCAGTACTTC.

The chain couples TRBV6-6 to TRBJ1-1, with D unresolved. Germline V gives CDR1 MNHNY, CDR2 SVGAGI (reference sequence). Between the trimmed V and J ends, which lost 8 bases and 1 base, there was a span of 11 bases. This CDR3 contains 13 residues. The CDR3 reads CASVVKPNTEAFF. CDR3 DNA: TGTGCCAGCGTGGTGAAGCCGAACACTGAAGCTTTCTTT.

V gene TRBV19 combines with J gene TRBJ2-7; D possibly corresponds to TRBD2 (5 bases). Between the trimmed V and J ends, which lost 3 bases and 6 bases, there was a span of 15 bases. The CDR3 sequence is 14 residues long. Germline loops: CDR1 LNHDA, CDR2 SQIVND (reference sequence). The CDR3 DNA is TGTGCCAGTAGTATTCGGTTGGCCGCGGGCGAGCAGTACTTC. Encoded protein: CASSIRLAAGEQYF. The variable domain in full, completed from reference TRBV19 and TRBJ2-7, reads DGGITQSPKYLFRKEGQNVTLSCEQNLNHDAMYWYRQDPGQGLRLIYYSQIVNDFQKGDIAEGYSVSREKKESFPLTVTSAQKNPTAFYLCASSIRLAAGEQYFGPGTRLTVT.

V gene TRBV24-1 combines with J gene TRBJ1-5; possibly TRBD1 for D (5 bases). Between the trimmed V and J ends, which lost 6 bases and 0 bases, there was a span of 8 bases. The CDR3 length is 14 residues. Germline-derived CDR1 and CDR2 are KGHDR and SFDVKD. The CDR3 protein is CATSYDSSNQPQHF. The DNA for the CDR3 is TGTGCCACCAGTTATGACAGTAGCAATCAGCCCCAGCATTTT.

The chain combines TRBV4-2 with TRBJ1-2; D not certain. Looked up from germline, CDR1 is LGHNA and CDR2 is YNFKEQ. The CDR3 covers 15 residues. Trimming shortened V by 1 base and J by 0 bases, and 9 bases separated the two germline ends. CDR3 loop: CASSQGGLSNYGYTF. The DNA for the CDR3 is TGTGCCAGCAGCCAAGGCGGGTTGTCTAACTATGGCTACACCTTC.

The CDR3 DNA reads as TGTGCCAGCGGTACAAGACTAGCGGGAGACACCGGGGAGCTGTTTTTT. It encodes CASGTRLAGDTGELFF. This rearrangement joins TRBV27 to TRBJ2-2, with 12 bases that match TRBD2. The V segment lost 8 bases and the J segment 3 bases; nucleotides outside the gene matches: 7. There are 16 residues in the CDR3. Germline V lookup: CDR1 MNHEY, CDR2 SMNVEV (reference sequence).

The chain combines TRBV28 with TRBJ2-1; D is perhaps TRBD1 (5 bases). The CDR3 length is 20 residues. The V and J ends lost 5 bases and 0 bases respectively, with 26 bases between them. CDR1 is MDHEN, CDR2 SYDVKM, per germline. The DNA for the CDR3 is TGTGCCAGCAGTCCCATGCCCTACGGTTATAACAGGAACTCCTACAATGAGCAGTTCTTC. Amino acid sequence: CASSPMPYGYNRNSYNEQFF.

This clone occurred once. V usage is TRBV5-6 and J usage is TRBJ1-1; D may be TRBD1 (6 bases). The CDR3 has 13 residues. The germline CDR1 and CDR2 sequences are SGHDT and YYEEEE. Trimming took 5 bases from V and 7 from J, leaving 15 bases between them. The DNA for the CDR3 is TGTGCCAGCAGTTTTACAGGGAGTCGTGAAGCTTTCTTT. It is translated as CASSFTGSREAFF.

The chain combines TRBV5-1 with TRBJ2-3; D uncertain. In germline, CDR1 is SGHRS, CDR2 YFSETQ. The V and J ends lost 4 bases and 5 bases respectively, with 8 bases between them. The CDR3 spans 12 residues. DNA for the CDR3: TGCGCCAGCAGCCAGGATGTAGATACGCAGTATTTT. This sequence encodes CASSQDVDTQYF.

V is TRBV28 and J is TRBJ2-3; a possible D gene is TRBD2 (5 bases). CDR1 is MDHEN, CDR2 SYDVKM, per germline. The CDR3 length is 11 residues. V lost 3 bases to trimming and J lost 9 bases, with 7 bases between them. The CDR3 coding sequence is TGTGCCAGCAGTTTCCCGGGGACGCAGTATTTT. Its translation is CASSFPGTQYF.

The rearrangement uses TRBV24-1 and TRBJ2-5; the D is unclear. The CDR3 runs to 13 residues. The V and J ends lost 6 bases and 1 base respectively, with 8 bases between them. CDR1 is KGHDR and CDR2 is SFDVKD in the germline V gene. This chain's CDR3 is CATSLPLQETQYF. CDR3 DNA sequence: TGTGCCACCAGTCTACCCCTCCAAGAGACCCAGTACTTC.

V is TRBV6-2 or TRBV6-3 and J is TRBJ2-2; 7 bases agree with TRBD1. Germline-derived CDR1 and CDR2 are MNHEY and SVGEGT. The CDR3 sequence is 17 residues long. V gave up 0 bases and J gave up 3 bases; unmatched junction bases: 7. The CDR3 coding sequence is TGTGCCAGCAGTTACTCGACAAAGGGGGCGGACACCGGGGAGCTGTTTTTT. It is translated as CASSYSTKGADTGELFF.

The chain links TRBV24-1 to TRBJ2-3, with 9 bases matching TRBD1. The germline CDR1 and CDR2 sequences are KGHDR and SFDVKD. Trimming at V came to 6 bases and at J to 3 bases, leaving 3 bases not matched to a gene. The CDR3 spans 14 residues. The CDR3 is CATSRQGGTDTQYF. CDR3 coding DNA: TGTGCCACCAGTCGACAGGGGGGGACAGATACGCAGTATTTT.

This chain uses TRBV19 with TRBJ1-4, with TRBD1 matching 7 bases. This CDR3 is built from 14 residues. Germline V CDR1 and CDR2: LNHDA, SQIVND (reference sequence). V lost 6 bases to trimming and J lost 6 bases; unmatched junction nucleotides: 7. The DNA for the CDR3 is TGTGCCAGTAGCGTAGGGGGCTTGTATGAAAAACTGTTTTTT. Encoded protein: CASSVGGLYEKLFF.

The CDR3 DNA reads as TGTGCCAGCAGCTCTCTAGGACAAGAGACCCAGTACTTC. The encoded protein is CASSSLGQETQYF. The rearrangement links TRBV11-1 to TRBJ2-5, with D hard to call. Germline loops: CDR1 SGHAT, CDR2 FQDESV (reference sequence). The CDR3 is made up of 13 amino acids. V was shortened by 4 bases and J by 2 bases, with 8 bases between the two germline ends.

This chain connects TRBV6-5 to TRBJ2-3; weak D call: TRBD1 (6 bases). Germline assignment: CDR1 MNHEY and CDR2 SVGAGI. The CDR3 consists of 13 residues. Deletions cut 6 bases from V and 4 bases from J, with 11 bases between. CDR3 DNA sequence: TGTGCCAGCAGCGTACAGGGACCAGATACGCAGTATTTT. Protein product: CASSVQGPDTQYF.

The chain carries TRBV30 and TRBJ2-3; 7 nucleotides agree with TRBD2. The CDR3 spans 14 residues. Losses at the gene ends were 3 bases for V and 8 bases for J; bases not matched to a gene: 11. Germline-derived CDR1 and CDR2 are GTSNPN and SVGIG (reference sequence). The CDR3 sequence: CAWRIAGLSSTQYF. CDR3 nucleotides: TGTGCCTGGAGAATAGCGGGTTTAAGTAGTACGCAGTATTTT. Variable domain in full (rest from reference TRBV30 and TRBJ2-3): SQTIHQWPATLVQPVGSPLSLECTVEGTSNPNLYWYRQAAGRGLQLLFYSVGIGQISSEVPQNLSASRPQDRQFILSSKKLLLSDSGFYLCAWRIAGLSSTQYFGPGTRLTVL.

The chain couples TRBV30 to TRBJ1-3; weak D call: TRBD1 (5 bases). From germline, CDR1 is GTSNPN and CDR2 SVGIG (reference sequence). Trimming left V 0 bases short and J 3 bases short, with 12 bases between. The CDR3 sequence is 15 residues long. CDR3 nucleotides: TGTGCCTGGAGTGTACAGGCCACTTTTGGAAACACCATATATTTT. Amino acid sequence: CAWSVQATFGNTIYF.

The chain employs TRBV7-2 and TRBJ2-5, with 7 bases that match TRBD2. The CDR3 contains 16 residues. With V trimmed by 1 base and J by 5 bases, 10 bases remained unmatched. In germline, CDR1 is SGHTA, CDR2 FQGNSA. The CDR3 sequence: CASSLEGGSGAETQYF. In nucleotides, the CDR3 is TGTGCCAGCAGCTTAGAGGGCGGGAGCGGGGCGGAGACCCAGTACTTC.

This chain joins TRBV7-2 and TRBJ2-3; the D is unclear. Germline V gene sequence: CDR1 SGHTA, CDR2 FQGNSA. V lost 1 base to trimming and J lost 0 bases, with 8 bases between them. The CDR3 contains 15 residues. CDR3 residues: CASSLVSPSTDTQYF. Written as DNA, the CDR3 is TGTGCCAGCAGCTTAGTTAGCCCTAGCACAGATACGCAGTATTTT.

The chain recombines TRBV3-1 (or the pseudogene TRBV3-2) with TRBJ2-5; a weak D match, TRBD1 (6 bases). Germline CDR1 reads LGHDT; CDR2 reads YNNKEL (reference sequence). Between the trimmed V and J ends, which lost 0 bases and 5 bases, there was a span of 10 bases. The CDR3 is made up of 14 amino acids. CDR3 sequence: CASSQDTGWETQYF. In DNA, the CDR3 is TGTGCCAGCAGCCAAGATACAGGGTGGGAGACCCAGTACTTC.